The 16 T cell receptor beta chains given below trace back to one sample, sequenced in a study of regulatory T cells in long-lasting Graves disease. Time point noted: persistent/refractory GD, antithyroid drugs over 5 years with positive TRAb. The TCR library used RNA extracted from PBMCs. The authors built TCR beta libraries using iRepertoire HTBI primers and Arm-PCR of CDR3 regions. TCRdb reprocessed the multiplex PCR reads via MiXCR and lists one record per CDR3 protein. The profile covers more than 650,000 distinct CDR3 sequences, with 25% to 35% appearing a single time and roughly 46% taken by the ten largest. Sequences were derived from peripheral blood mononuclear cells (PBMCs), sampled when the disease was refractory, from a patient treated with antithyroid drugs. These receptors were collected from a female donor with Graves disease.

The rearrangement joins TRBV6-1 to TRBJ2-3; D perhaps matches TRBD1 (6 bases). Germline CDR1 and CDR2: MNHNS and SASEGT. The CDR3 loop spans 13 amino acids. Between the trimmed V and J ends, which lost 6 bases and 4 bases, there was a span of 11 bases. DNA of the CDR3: TGTGCCAGCAGCCCACAGGGACCAGATACGCAGTATTTT. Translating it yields CASSPQGPDTQYF.

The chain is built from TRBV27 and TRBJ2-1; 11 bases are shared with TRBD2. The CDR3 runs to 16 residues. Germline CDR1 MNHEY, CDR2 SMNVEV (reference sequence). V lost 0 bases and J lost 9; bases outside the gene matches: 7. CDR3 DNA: TGTGCCAGCAGTTTATCGGTAGCGGGAGGGCAGGGTGAGCAGTTCTTC. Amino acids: CASSLSVAGGQGEQFF.

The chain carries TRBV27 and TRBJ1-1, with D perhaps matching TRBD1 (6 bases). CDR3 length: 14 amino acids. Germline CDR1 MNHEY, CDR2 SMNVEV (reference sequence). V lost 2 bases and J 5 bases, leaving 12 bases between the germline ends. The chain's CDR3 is CASSLGGAFTEAFF. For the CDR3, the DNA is TGTGCCAGCAGTTTAGGGGGGGCCTTTACTGAAGCTTTCTTT.

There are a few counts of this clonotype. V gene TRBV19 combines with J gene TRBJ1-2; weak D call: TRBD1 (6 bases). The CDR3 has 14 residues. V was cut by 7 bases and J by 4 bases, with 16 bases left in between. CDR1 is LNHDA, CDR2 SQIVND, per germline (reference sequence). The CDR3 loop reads CASTEVRGAYGYTF. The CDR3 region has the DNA TGTGCCAGTACTGAAGTTCGGGGGGCCTATGGCTACACCTTC.

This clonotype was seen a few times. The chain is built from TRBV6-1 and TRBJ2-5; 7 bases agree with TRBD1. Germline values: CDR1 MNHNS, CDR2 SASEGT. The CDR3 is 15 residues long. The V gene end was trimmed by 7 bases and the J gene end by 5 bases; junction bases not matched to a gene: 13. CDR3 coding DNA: TGTGCCAGCACCCTCCTGACAGGGAGCGAGGAGACCCAGTACTTC. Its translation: CASTLLTGSEETQYF.

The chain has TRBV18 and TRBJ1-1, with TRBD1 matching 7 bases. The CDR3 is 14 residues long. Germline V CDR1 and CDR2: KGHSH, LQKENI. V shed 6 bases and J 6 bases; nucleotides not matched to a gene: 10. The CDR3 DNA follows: TGTGCCAGCTCGGTCGTTGAGGGGGCCGCTGAAGCTTTCTTT. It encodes CASSVVEGAAEAFF.

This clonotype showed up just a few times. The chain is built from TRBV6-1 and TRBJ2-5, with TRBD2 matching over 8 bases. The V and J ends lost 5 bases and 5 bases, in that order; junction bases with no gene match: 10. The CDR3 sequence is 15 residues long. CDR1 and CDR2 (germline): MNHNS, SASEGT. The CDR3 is CASSREGVGGETQYF. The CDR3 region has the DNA TGTGCCAGCAGTCGGGAGGGGGTGGGAGGGGAGACCCAGTACTTC.

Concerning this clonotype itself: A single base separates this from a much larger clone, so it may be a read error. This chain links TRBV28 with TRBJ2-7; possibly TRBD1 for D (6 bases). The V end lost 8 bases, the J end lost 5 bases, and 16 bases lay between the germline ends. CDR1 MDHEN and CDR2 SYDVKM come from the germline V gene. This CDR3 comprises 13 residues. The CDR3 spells CASSRGLPHEQYF. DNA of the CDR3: TGTGCCAGCTCCAGGGGCCTGCCCCACGAGCAGTACTTC.

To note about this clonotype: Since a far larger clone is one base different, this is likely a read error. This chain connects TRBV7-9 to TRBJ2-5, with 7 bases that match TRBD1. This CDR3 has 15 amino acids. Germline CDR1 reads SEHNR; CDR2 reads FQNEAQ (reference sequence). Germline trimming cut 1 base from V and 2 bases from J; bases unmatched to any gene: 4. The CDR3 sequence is CASSLVDRVQETQYF. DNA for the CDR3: TGTGCCAGCAGCTTAGTCGACAGGGTGCAAGAGACCCAGTACTTC.

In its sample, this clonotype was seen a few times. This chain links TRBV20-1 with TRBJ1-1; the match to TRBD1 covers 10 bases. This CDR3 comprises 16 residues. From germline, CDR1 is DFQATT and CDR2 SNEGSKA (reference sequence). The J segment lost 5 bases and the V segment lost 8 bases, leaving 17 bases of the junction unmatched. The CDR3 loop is CSNAGTGDITLTEAFF. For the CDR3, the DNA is TGCAGTAACGCCGGGACAGGGGACATTACCTTGACTGAAGCTTTCTTT.

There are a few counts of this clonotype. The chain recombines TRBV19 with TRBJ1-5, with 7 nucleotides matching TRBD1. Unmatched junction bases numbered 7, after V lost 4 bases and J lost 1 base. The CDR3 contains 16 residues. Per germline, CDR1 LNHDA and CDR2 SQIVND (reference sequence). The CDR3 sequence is CASSRTGTESNQPQHF. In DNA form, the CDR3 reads TGTGCCAGTAGTAGGACCGGGACAGAGAGCAATCAGCCCCAGCATTTT.

CDR3 loop: CASSPSTGRNTEAFF. CDR3 nucleotides: TGTGCCAGCTCACCTTCGACAGGGCGGAACACTGAAGCTTTCTTT. The chain couples TRBV18 to TRBJ1-1; 7 positions match TRBD1. CDR3 length: 15 amino acids. V lost 3 bases and J lost 1; bases outside the gene matches: 5. CDR1 is KGHSH, CDR2 LQKENI, per germline.

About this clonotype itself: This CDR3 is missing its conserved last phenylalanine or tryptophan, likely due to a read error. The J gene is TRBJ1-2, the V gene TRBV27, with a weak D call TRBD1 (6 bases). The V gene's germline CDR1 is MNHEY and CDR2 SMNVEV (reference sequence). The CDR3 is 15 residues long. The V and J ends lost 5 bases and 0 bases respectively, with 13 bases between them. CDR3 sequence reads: CASSPYRDPNYGYTL. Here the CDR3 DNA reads TGTGCCAGCAGTCCCTACAGGGACCCTAACTATGGCTACACCCTC.

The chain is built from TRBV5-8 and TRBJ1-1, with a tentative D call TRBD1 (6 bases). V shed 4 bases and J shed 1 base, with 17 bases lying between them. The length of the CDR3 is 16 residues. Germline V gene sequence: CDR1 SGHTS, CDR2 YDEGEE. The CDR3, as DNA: TGTGCCAGCAGCCCGTCTCCCAGGACAGCGAACACTGAAGCTTTCTTT. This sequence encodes CASSPSPRTANTEAFF. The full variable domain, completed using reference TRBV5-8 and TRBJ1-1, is EAGVTQSPTHLIKTRGQQATLRCSPISGHTSVYWYQQALGLGLQFLLWYDEGEERNRGNFPPRFSGRQFPNYSSELNVNALELEDSALYLCASSPSPRTANTEAFFGQGTRLTVV.

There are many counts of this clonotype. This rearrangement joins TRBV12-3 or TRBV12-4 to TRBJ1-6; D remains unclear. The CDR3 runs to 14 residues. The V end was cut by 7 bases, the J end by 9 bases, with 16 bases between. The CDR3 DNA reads TGTGCCAGCACCTACGGCAGTGGTGGTTCACCCCTCCACTTT. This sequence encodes CASTYGSGGSPLHF.

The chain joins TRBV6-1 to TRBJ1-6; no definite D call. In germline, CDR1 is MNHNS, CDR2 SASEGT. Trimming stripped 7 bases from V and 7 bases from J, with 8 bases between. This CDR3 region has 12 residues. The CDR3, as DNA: TGTGCCAGCACAGTCGAAAATTCACCCCTCCACTTT. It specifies CASTVENSPLHF.